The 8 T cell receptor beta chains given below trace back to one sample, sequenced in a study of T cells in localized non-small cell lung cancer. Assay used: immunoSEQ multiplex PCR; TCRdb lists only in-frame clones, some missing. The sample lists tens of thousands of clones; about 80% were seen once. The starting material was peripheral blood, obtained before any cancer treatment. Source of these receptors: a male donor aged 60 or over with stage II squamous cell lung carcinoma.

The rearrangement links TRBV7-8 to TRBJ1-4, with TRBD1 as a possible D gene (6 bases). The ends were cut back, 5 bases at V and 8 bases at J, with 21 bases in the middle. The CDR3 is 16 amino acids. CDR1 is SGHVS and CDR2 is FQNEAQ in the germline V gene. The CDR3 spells CASSHTRGGASEKLFF. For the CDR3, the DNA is TGTGCCAGCAGCCATACTCGAGGGGGGGCGTCGGAAAAACTGTTTTTT.

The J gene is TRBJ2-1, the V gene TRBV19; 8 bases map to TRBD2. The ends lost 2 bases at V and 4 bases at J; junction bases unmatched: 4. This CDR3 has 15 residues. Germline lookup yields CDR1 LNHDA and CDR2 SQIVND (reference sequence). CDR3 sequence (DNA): TGTGCCAGTAGTATATCAGCGGGAGATTACAATGAGCAGTTCTTC. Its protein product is CASSISAGDYNEQFF.

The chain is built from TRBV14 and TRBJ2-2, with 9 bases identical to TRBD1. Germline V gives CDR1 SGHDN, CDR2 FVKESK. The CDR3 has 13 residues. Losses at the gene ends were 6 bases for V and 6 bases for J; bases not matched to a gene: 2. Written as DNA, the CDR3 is TGTGCCAGCAGACGGACAGGGGCCGGGGAGCTGTTTTTT. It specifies CASRRTGAGELFF.

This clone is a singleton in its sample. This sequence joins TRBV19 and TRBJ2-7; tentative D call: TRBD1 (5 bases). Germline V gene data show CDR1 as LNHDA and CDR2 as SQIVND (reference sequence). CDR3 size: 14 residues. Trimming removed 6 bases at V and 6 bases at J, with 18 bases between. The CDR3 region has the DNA TGTGCCAGTAGGCCTACAGGAGACCTTAGCGAGCAGTACTTC. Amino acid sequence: CASRPTGDLSEQYF.

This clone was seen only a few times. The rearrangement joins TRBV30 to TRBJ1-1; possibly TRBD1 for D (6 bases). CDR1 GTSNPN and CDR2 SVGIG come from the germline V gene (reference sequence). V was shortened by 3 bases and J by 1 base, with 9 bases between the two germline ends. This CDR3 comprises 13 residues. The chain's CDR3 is CAWSSTGNTEAFF. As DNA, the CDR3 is TGTGCCTGGAGCTCGACAGGGAACACTGAAGCTTTCTTT.

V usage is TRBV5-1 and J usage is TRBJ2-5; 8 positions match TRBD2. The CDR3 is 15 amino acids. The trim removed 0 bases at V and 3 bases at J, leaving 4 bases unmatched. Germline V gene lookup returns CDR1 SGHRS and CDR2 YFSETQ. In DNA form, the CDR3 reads TGCGCCAGCAGCTTGGCGCGGGGGGTCGAAGAGACCCAGTACTTC. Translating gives CASSLARGVEETQYF. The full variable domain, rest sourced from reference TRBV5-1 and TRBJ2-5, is KAGVTQTPRYLIKTRGQQVTLSCSPISGHRSVSWYQQTPGQGLQFLFEYFSETQRNKGNFPGRFSGRQFSNSRSEMNVSTLELGDSALYLCASSLARGVEETQYFGPGTRLLVL.

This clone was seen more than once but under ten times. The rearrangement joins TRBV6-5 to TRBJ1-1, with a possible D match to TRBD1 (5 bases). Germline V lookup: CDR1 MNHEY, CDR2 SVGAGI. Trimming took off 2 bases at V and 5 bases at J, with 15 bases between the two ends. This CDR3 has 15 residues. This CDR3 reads CASSYHPTVYTEAFF. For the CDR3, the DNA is TGTGCCAGCAGTTACCACCCGACAGTCTATACTGAAGCTTTCTTT.

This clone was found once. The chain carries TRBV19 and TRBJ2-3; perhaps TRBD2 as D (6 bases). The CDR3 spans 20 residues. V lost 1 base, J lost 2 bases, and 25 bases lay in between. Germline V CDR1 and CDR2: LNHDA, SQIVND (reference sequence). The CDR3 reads CASSIVFRGASERHTDTQYF. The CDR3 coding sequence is TGTGCCAGTAGTATAGTCTTTAGGGGAGCTAGCGAAAGACACACAGATACGCAGTATTTT.